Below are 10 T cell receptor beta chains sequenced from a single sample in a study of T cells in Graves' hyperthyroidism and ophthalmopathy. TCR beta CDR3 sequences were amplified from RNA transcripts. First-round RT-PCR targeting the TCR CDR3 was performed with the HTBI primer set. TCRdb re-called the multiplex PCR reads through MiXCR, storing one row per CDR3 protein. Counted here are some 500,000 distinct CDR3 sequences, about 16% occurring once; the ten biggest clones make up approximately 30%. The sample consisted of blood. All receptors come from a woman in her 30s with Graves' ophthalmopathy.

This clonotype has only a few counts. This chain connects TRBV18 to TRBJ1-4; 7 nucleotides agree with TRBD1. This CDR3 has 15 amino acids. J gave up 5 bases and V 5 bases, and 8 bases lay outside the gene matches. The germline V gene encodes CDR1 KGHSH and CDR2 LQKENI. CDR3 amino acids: CASSSGGQLNEKLFF. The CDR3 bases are TGTGCCAGCTCATCGGGGGGACAGCTGAATGAAAAACTGTTTTTT.

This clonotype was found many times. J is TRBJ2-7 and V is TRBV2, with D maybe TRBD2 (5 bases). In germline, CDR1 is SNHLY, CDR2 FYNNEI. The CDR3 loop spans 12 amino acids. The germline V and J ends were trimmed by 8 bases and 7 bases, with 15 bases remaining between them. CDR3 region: CASRLLTGEQYF. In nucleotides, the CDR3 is TGTGCCAGCCGGCTACTTACGGGAGAGCAGTACTTC.

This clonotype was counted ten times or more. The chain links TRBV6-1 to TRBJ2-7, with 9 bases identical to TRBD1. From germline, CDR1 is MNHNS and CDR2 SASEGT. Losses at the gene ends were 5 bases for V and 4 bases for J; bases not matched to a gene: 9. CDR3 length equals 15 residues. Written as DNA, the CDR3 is TGTGCCAGCAGTTTATGGACAGGGGAGATTTACGAGCAGTACTTC. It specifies CASSLWTGEIYEQYF.

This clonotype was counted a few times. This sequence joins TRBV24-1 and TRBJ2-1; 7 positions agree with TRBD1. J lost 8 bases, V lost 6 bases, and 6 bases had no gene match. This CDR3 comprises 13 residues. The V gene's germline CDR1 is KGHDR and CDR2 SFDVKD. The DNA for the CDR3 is TGTGCCACCAGTCAGGGGGAATTCGATGAGCAGTTCTTC. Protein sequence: CATSQGEFDEQFF.

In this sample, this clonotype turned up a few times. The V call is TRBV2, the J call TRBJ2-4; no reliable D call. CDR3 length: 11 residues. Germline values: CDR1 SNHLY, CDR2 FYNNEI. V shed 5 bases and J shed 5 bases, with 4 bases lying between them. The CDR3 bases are TGTGCCAGCAGTCAAGAAAACATTCAGTACTTC. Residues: CASSQENIQYF.

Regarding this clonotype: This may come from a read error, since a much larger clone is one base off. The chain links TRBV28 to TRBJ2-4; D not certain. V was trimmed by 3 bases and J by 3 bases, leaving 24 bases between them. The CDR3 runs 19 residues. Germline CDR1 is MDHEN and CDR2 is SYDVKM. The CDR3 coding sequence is TGTGCCAGCAGTTTCCCCAGTAAACGGCAGTTTTCAGGCAAAAACATTCAGTACTTC. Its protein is CASSFPSKRQFSGKNIQYF.

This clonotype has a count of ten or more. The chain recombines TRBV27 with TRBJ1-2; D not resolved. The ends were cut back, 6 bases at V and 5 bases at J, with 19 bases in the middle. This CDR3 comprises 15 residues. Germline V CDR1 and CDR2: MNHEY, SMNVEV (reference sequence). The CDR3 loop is CASSLDGRSMYGYTF. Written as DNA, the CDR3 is TGTGCCAGCAGCCTCGACGGACGGAGTATGTATGGCTACACCTTC.

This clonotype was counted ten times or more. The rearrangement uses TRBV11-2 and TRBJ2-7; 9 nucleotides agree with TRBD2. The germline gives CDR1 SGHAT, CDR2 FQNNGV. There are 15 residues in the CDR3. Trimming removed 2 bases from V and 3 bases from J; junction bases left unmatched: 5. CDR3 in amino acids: CASSLRGGRVYEQYF. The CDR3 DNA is TGTGCCAGCAGCTTAAGGGGCGGGAGGGTCTACGAGCAGTACTTC. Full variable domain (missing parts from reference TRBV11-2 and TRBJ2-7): EAGVAQSPRYKIIEKRQSVAFWCNPISGHATLYWYQQILGQGPKLLIQFQNNGVVDDSQLPKDRFSAERLKGVDSTLKIQPAKLEDSAVYLCASSLRGGRVYEQYFGPGTRLTVT.

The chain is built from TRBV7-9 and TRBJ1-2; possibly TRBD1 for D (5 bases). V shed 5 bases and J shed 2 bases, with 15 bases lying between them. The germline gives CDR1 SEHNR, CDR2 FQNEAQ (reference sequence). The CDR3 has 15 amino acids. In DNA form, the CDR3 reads TGTGCCAGCAGCCAGACAGACACCGAGAACTATGGCTACACCTTC. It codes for CASSQTDTENYGYTF. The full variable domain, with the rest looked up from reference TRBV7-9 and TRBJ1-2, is DTGVSQNPRHKITKRGQNVTFRCDPISEHNRLYWYRQTLGQGPEFLTYFQNEAQLEKSRLLSDRFSAERPKGSFSTLEIQRTEQGDSAMYLCASSQTDTENYGYTFGSGTRLTVV.

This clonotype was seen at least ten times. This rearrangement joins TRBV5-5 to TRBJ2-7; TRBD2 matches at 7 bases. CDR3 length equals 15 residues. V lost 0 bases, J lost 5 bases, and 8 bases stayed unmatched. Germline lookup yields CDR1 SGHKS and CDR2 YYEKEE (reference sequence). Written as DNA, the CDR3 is TGTGCCAGCAGCTTGGTAGCGAGCGGGATTGACGAGCAGTACTTC. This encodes CASSLVASGIDEQYF. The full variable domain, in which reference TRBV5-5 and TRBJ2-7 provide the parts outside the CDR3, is DAGVTQSPTHLIKTRGQQVTLRCSPISGHKSVSWYQQVLGQGPQFIFQYYEKEERGRGNFPDRFSARQFPNYSSELNVNALLLGDSALYLCASSLVASGIDEQYFGPGTRLTVT.